A selection of T cell receptor beta chains follows, all from one sample in a study of T-cell memory formation after mild COVID-19. TCRdb reprocessed the 5' RACE reads via MiXCR and lists one record per CDR3 protein. The sample lists hundreds of thousands of distinct CDR3 sequences; 20% were seen once. The sequenced sample consisted of PBMCs or a T cell subset sorted from them (not recorded which). The receptors come from an adult woman who had mild COVID-19 (a few samples of this study predate the infection). Cell type and time point are not known. Each CDR3 is given with its conserved first and last residue. D genes are given only for firm matches. Clone size is not always given. Where it is, it says once, few, many or a class for expanded clones.

>.|TRBV11-1|.|TRBJ2-7
CASSFRGTSYEQYF
TGTGCCAGCAGCTTCCGGGGGACTTCCTACGAGCAGTACTTC
>.|TRBV4-2|TRBD2|TRBJ2-2
CASSQGGFAAGGTGELFF
TGTGCCAGCAGCCAAGGTGGGTTTGCAGCGGGAGGCACCGGGGAGCTGTTTTTT
>.|TRBV4-1|TRBD1|TRBJ2-7
CASSHHRDRGLGEQYF
TGCGCCAGCAGCCATCACCGGGACAGGGGTCTAGGCGAGCAGTACTTC
>few|TRBV6-2/TRBV6-3|TRBD1|TRBJ2-1
CASSYAGVQGQGANEQFF
TGTGCCAGCAGTTACGCCGGCGTCCAGGGACAGGGGGCGAATGAGCAGTTCTTC
>.|TRBV19|TRBD1|TRBJ1-5
CASSARDRGSNQPQHF
TGTGCCAGTAGTGCCCGGGACAGGGGAAGCAATCAGCCCCAGCATTTT
>.|TRBV12-3/TRBV12-4|TRBD1|TRBJ2-2
CASSSGQDRTGELFF
TGTGCCAGCAGTTCAGGTCAGGACAGGACCGGGGAGCTGTTTTTT
>.|TRBV6-1|.|TRBJ1-5
CASSEDTAINQPQHF
TGTGCCAGCAGTGAAGACACGGCTATCAATCAGCCCCAGCATTTT
>.|TRBV3-1|.|TRBJ1-5
CASSQSEGGNQPQHF
TGTGCCAGCAGCCAATCGGAAGGGGGCAATCAGCCCCAGCATTTT
>few|TRBV9|.|TRBJ2-1
CASSVAKTQAGYEQFF
TGTGCCAGCAGCGTAGCCAAGACACAAGCGGGCTATGAGCAGTTCTTC
>.|TRBV29-1|.|TRBJ2-5
CTVGGWAEETQYF
TGCACCGTGGGGGGATGGGCGGAAGAGACCCAGTACTTC